The source of this T cell receptor beta chain is a study of cytomegalovirus exposure and HLA in healthy donors. Points from the study as a whole: Later analysis identified a missense DCLRE1C variant that was linked to TCR beta V- and J-gene trimming.

A multiplex PCR was run with 60 Vbeta primers and 13 Jbeta primers. Here immunoSEQ multiplex PCR was the method, and the copy in TCRdb shows in-frame clones only, minus some. The sample holds 200,000 or so clones. This CDR3 has 17 residues. Per germline, CDR1 SGHNT and CDR2 YYREEE (reference sequence). V lost 3 bases, J lost 2 bases, and 17 bases lay in between. Comments on this clone: Its antigen is unidentified.

This sequence originates from a boy between 10 and 17 years old in good health and CMV-seronegative. V and J are TRBV5-4 and TRBJ1-4; TRBD1 might be the D (5 bases). The sequencing sample was made of PBMCs. The CDR3 protein is CASSSERRDGTNEKLFF. As DNA, the CDR3 is TGTGCCAGCAGCTCGGAGAGGCGGGACGGCACTAATGAAAAACTGTTTTTT.